What follows are 22 T cell receptor beta chains derived from one specimen sequenced in a study of cytomegalovirus exposure and HLA in healthy donors. PCR used 60 Vbeta primers and 13 Jbeta primers. Produced via immunoSEQ multiplex PCR; TCRdb's table is partial and in-frame only. Of about 140,000 clones in the sample, about 75% were seen once. Sequencing used PBMCs. All receptors derive from a woman aged 30 to 39 in good health and CMV-seronegative.

The CDR3 loop is CASSFGGGYTEAFF. The CDR3 DNA reads as TGTGCCAGTAGTTTTGGAGGAGGGTACACTGAAGCTTTCTTT. The chain couples TRBV19 to TRBJ1-1; no firm D call. V lost 5 bases and J lost 3, with 13 bases in between. This CDR3 region has 14 residues. The germline V gene encodes CDR1 LNHDA and CDR2 SQIVND (reference sequence). The full variable domain, completed using reference TRBV19 and TRBJ1-1, is DGGITQSPKYLFRKEGQNVTLSCEQNLNHDAMYWYRQDPGQGLRLIYYSQIVNDFQKGDIAEGYSVSREKKESFPLTVTSAQKNPTAFYLCASSFGGGYTEAFFGQGTRLTVV.

V usage is TRBV7-3 and J usage is TRBJ2-1; D might be TRBD2 (5 bases). The CDR3 sequence is 15 residues long. Germline V gene sequence: CDR1 SGHTA, CDR2 FQGTGA. With 5 bases removed from V and 5 bases from J, the gap between germline ends came to 16 bases. For the CDR3, the DNA is TGTGCCAGCAGCCCCACACTAGGGTGGAACAATGAGCAGTTCTTC. This gives the protein CASSPTLGWNNEQFF.

The chain employs TRBV28 and TRBJ1-2; tentatively, D is TRBD1 (5 bases). Trimming pared 4 bases from V and 0 bases from J, leaving 18 bases between. The V gene's germline CDR1 is MDHEN and CDR2 SYDVKM. The CDR3 is 17 amino acids. The CDR3 here is CASSSPGDPAANYGYTF. The CDR3 DNA reads TGTGCCAGCAGTTCCCCGGGGGATCCGGCGGCTAACTATGGCTACACCTTC.

CDR3 coding DNA: TGTGCCAGCAGTCCCGGGACTAGCGGGAGGAATGCGCAGTATTTT. This codes for CASSPGTSGRNAQYF. The V gene is TRBV28, the J gene TRBJ2-3, with 15 nucleotides matching TRBD2. V dropped 5 bases and J dropped 10; count of bases not matched to a gene: 7. There are 15 residues in the CDR3. The germline V gene encodes CDR1 MDHEN and CDR2 SYDVKM. The full variable domain, with the rest looked up from reference TRBV28 and TRBJ2-3, is DVKVTQSSRYLVKRTGEKVFLECVQDMDHENMFWYRQDPGLGLRLIYFSYDVKMKEKGDIPEGYSVSREKKERFSLILESASTNQTSMYLCASSPGTSGRNAQYFGPGTRLTVL.

The rearrangement uses TRBV29-1 and TRBJ2-2; 12 bases align to TRBD2. Germline CDR1 reads SQVTM; CDR2 reads ANQGSEA. The CDR3 is 19 residues long. The V segment lost 0 bases and the J segment 1 base; nucleotides outside the gene matches: 9. The CDR3 region is CSVEDRSSGRALNTGELFF. The CDR3 DNA follows: TGCAGCGTTGAAGATAGGTCTAGCGGGAGGGCCTTGAACACCGGGGAGCTGTTTTTT.

V gene TRBV9 combines with J gene TRBJ2-7; a possible D gene is TRBD1 (5 bases). Germline loops: CDR1 SGDLS, CDR2 YYNGEE. This CDR3 has 14 residues. V shed 4 bases and J shed 0 bases, with 11 bases lying between them. The CDR3 here is CASSLRAPSYEQYF. CDR3 nucleotide sequence: TGTGCCAGCAGCCTCAGGGCACCCTCCTACGAGCAGTACTTC.

This clone was seen only once. The chain couples TRBV6-1 to TRBJ1-2; the D is unclear. This CDR3 region has 14 residues. The ends were cut back, 2 bases at V and 5 bases at J, with 12 bases in the middle. Germline values: CDR1 MNHNS, CDR2 SASEGT. In DNA, the CDR3 is TGTGCCAGCAGTGAATCCCCAGAATTGTATGGCTACACCTTC. It is translated as CASSESPELYGYTF.

The genes are TRBV4-2 and TRBJ2-5; the D gene is possibly TRBD1 (7 bases). The germline V gene has CDR1 LGHNA and CDR2 YNFKEQ. The CDR3 spans 15 residues. Trimming removed 1 base at V and 5 bases at J, with 14 bases between. The CDR3 nucleotides are TGTGCCAGCAGCCAAGGACAGGGCGGAGGGGAGACCCAGTACTTC. Translation gives CASSQGQGGGETQYF.

The V call is TRBV2, the J call TRBJ1-2, with 8 bases aligning to TRBD1. V lost 6 bases and J lost 8; bases outside the gene matches: 11. CDR3 length: 14 amino acids. CDR1 and CDR2 from the germline V gene are SNHLY and FYNNEI. CDR3 in DNA: TGTGCCAGCAGCCTCCTTTCCGGGACAGGCGGCTACACCTTC. Amino acids: CASSLLSGTGGYTF.

As regards this clone: At one of its ends the junction is not consistent with the germline gene, which may arise from a read error. The V and J genes are TRBV7-9 and TRBJ1-1; 8 bases map to TRBD1. The CDR3 contains 16 residues. From germline, CDR1 is SEHNR and CDR2 FQNEAQ (reference sequence). The CDR3 loop reads CSSSTYKQGENTEAFF. As DNA, the CDR3 is TGTTCCAGCAGCACGTACAAACAGGGGGAGAACACTGAAGCTTTCTTT.

This chain links TRBV9 with TRBJ1-2; 7 bases are a match to TRBD1. CDR3 length: 14 amino acids. Germline-derived CDR1 and CDR2 are SGDLS and YYNGEE. The V gene end was trimmed by 3 bases and the J gene end by 8 bases; junction bases not matched to a gene: 10. CDR3 sequence reads: CASSARTGVGGYTF. CDR3 DNA sequence: TGTGCCAGCAGCGCGAGAACAGGGGTCGGCGGCTACACCTTC.

This sequence joins TRBV6-6 and TRBJ1-2, with 7 bases identical to TRBD1. The CDR3 spans 13 residues. Germline CDR1 MNHNY, CDR2 SVGAGI (reference sequence). V lost 7 bases and J lost 7; bases outside the gene matches: 9. CDR3 DNA: TGTGCCAGCATGATTACAGGGGACCCTGGCTACACCTTC. Translated: CASMITGDPGYTF.

The gene calls are TRBV6-6 and TRBJ2-5, with 7 bases identical to TRBD1. The germline gives CDR1 MNHNY, CDR2 SVGAGI (reference sequence). The CDR3 is 15 residues long. Trimming at V came to 6 bases and at J to 2 bases, leaving 9 bases not matched to a gene. The chain's CDR3 is CASSPPGQAQETQYF. In nucleotides, the CDR3 is TGTGCCAGCAGCCCCCCCGGACAGGCTCAAGAGACCCAGTACTTC.

There are a few counts of this clone. The chain employs TRBV4-1 and TRBJ1-3, with unresolved D. This CDR3 is built from 16 residues. CDR1 and CDR2 (germline): MGHRA, YSYEKL. Trimming shortened V by 0 bases and J by 3 bases, and 12 bases separated the two germline ends. CDR3 nucleotides: TGCGCCAGCAGCCAAGATCCCCGCGAGATTGGAAACACCATATATTTT. Its protein product is CASSQDPREIGNTIYF.

This chain uses TRBV5-4 with TRBJ2-5, with 9 bases aligning to TRBD1. Matching the DNA end better, TRBJ2-7 makes the J call doubtful. The CDR3 totals 15 residues. Germline CDR1 is SGHNT and CDR2 is YYREEE (reference sequence). The CDR3 is CASSLAGTGSGEQYF. CDR3 DNA sequence: TGTGCCAGCAGCTTGGCAGGGACAGGGTCTGGCGAGCAGTACTTC.

This clone has more than one count but fewer than ten. V gene TRBV11-3 combines with J gene TRBJ1-1; possibly TRBD1 for D (6 bases). This CDR3 contains 14 residues. V lost 5 bases and J lost 2, with 12 bases in between. The germline gives CDR1 SGHNT, CDR2 YENEEA. CDR3 loop: CASSREQGNTEAFF. CDR3 sequence (DNA): TGTGCCAGCAGCCGAGAACAGGGTAACACTGAAGCTTTCTTT.

J is TRBJ1-6 and V is TRBV7-9, with 9 bases lining up with TRBD1. V lost 4 bases and J lost 9; bases outside the gene matches: 4. The germline gives CDR1 SEHNR, CDR2 FQNEAQ (reference sequence). CDR3 size: 14 residues. The DNA for the CDR3 is TGTGCCAGCAGCTGGACAGGGGCAGGTTCACCCCTCCACTTT. Translated: CASSWTGAGSPLHF.

This rearrangement joins TRBV5-6 to TRBJ2-2, with D possibly TRBD1 on 6 matching bases. Looked up from germline, CDR1 is SGHDT and CDR2 is YYEEEE. V dropped 2 bases and J dropped 1 base, with 12 bases sitting between them. The CDR3 length is 16 residues. In nucleotides, the CDR3 is TGTGCCAGCAGCTTTCTGAGACAGGAGAACACCGGGGAGCTGTTTTTT. Its protein is CASSFLRQENTGELFF.

The sample holds one count of this clone. This rearrangement joins TRBV18 to TRBJ1-4; D possibly corresponds to TRBD1 (6 bases). Trimming stripped 4 bases from V and 8 bases from J, with 14 bases between. The CDR3 runs 14 residues. The germline gives CDR1 KGHSH, CDR2 LQKENI. CDR3 sequence: CASSLTQGYEKLFF. The CDR3 DNA follows: TGTGCCAGCTCACTCACACAGGGATACGAAAAACTGTTTTTT.

With respect to this clone: Germline is not matched at one junction end, which may reflect a read error. The chain has TRBV6-5 and TRBJ2-2; D is perhaps TRBD1 (6 bases). CDR3 size: 16 residues. Germline V gene lookup returns CDR1 MNHEY and CDR2 SVGAGI. This CDR3 is CAGSYSELGQPGELFF. The CDR3 coding sequence is TGTGCCGGCAGTTACTCGGAACTAGGACAGCCCGGGGAGCTGTTTTTT.

Concerning this clone: One end of the junction is discordant with germline, which a read error may explain. The V gene is TRBV7-9, the J gene TRBJ1-1, with TRBD1 as a possible D gene (5 bases). This CDR3 has 14 residues. Germline assignment: CDR1 SEHNR and CDR2 FQNEAQ (reference sequence). The CDR3 protein is CSSSLSRENTEAFF. In DNA, the CDR3 is TGTTCCAGCAGCTTATCCAGGGAGAACACTGAAGCTTTCTTT. Based on the CDR3 plus reference TRBV7-9 and TRBJ1-1, the full variable domain is DTGVSQNPRHKITKRGQNVTFRCDPISEHNRLYWYRQTLGQGPEFLTYFQNEAQLEKSRLLSDRFSAERPKGSFSTLEIQRTEQGDSAMYLCSSSLSRENTEAFFGQGTRLTVV.

This clone was counted only a few times. The V and J genes are TRBV9 and TRBJ2-2; 8 positions agree with TRBD2. Germline CDR1 reads SGDLS; CDR2 reads YYNGEE. J was trimmed by 4 bases and V by 0 bases; bases with no gene match: 5. This CDR3 is 16 amino acids long. CDR3 sequence reads: CASSVAAGGVTGELFF. In DNA form, the CDR3 reads TGTGCCAGCAGCGTAGCGGCGGGGGGAGTCACCGGGGAGCTGTTTTTT.